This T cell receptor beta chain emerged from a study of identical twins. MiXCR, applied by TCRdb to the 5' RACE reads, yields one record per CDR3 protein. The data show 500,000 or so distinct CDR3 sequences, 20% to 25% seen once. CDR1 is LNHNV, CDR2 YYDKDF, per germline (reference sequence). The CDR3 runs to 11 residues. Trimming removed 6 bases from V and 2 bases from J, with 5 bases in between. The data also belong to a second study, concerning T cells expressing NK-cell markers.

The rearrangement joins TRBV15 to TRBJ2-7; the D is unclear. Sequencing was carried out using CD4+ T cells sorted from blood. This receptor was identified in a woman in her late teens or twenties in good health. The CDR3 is CATSITYEQYF. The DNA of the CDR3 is TGTGCCACCAGTATCACCTACGAGCAGTACTTC.